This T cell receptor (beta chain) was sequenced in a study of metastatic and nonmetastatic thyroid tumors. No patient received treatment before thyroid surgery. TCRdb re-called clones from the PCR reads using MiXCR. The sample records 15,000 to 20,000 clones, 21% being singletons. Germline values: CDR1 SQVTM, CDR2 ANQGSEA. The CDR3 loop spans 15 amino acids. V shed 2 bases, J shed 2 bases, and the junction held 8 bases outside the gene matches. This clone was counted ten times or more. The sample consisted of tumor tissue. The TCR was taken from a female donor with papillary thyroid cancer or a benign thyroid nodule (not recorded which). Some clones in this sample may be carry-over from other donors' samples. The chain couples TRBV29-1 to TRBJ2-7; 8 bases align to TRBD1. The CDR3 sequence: CSVEHRGTGTYEQYF. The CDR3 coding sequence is TGCAGCGTTGAACATCGGGGGACAGGTACCTACGAGCAGTACTTC.